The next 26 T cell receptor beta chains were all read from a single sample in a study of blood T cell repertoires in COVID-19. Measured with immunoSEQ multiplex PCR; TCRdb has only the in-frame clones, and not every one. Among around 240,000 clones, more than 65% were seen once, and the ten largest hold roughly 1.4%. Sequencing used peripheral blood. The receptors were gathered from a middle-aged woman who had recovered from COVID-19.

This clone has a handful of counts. In nucleotides, the CDR3 is TGTGCCAGCAGCCTGCGCCAAGGGGGACGGGAGACCCAGTACTTC. This encodes CASSLRQGGRETQYF. This chain uses TRBV14 with TRBJ2-5, with D possibly matching TRBD1 (6 bases). This CDR3 has 15 residues. V was cut by 4 bases and J by 5 bases, with 17 bases left in between. Germline V gene data show CDR1 as SGHDN and CDR2 as FVKESK.

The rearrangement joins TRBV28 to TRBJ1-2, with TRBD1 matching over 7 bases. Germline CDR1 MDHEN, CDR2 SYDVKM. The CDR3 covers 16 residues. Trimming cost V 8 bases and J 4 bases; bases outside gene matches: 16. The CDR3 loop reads CASDGLTRGQAYGYTF. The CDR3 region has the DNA TGTGCCAGCGACGGATTAACGAGGGGGCAAGCCTATGGCTACACCTTC.

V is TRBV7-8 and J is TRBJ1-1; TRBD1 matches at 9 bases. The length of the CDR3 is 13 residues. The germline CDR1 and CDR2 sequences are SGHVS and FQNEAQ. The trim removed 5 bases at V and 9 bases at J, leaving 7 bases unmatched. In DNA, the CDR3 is TGTGCCAGCAGCGTTGGGACAGGGCTTCAAGCTTTCTTT. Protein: CASSVGTGLQAFF.

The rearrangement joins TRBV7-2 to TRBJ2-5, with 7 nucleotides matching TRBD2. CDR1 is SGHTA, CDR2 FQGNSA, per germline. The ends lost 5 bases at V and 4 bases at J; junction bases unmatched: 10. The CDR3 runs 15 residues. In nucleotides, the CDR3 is TGTGCCAGCAGCGCGTTGCGGGGGACTCGAGAGACCCAGTACTTC. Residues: CASSALRGTRETQYF.

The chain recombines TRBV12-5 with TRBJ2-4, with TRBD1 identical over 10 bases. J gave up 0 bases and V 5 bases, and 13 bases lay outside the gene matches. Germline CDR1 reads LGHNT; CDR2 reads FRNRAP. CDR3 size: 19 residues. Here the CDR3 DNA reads TGTGCTAGTGGTAGACTGTCCGGGACAGGGGATCTAGCCAAAAACATTCAGTACTTC. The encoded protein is CASGRLSGTGDLAKNIQYF.

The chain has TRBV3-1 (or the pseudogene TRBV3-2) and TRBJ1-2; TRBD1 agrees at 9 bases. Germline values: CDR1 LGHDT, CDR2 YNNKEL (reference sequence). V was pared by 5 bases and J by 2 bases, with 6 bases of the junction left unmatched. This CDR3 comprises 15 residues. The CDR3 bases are TGTGCCAGCAGCAACTGGGACAGGGCAAACTATGGCTACACCTTC. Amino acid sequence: CASSNWDRANYGYTF.

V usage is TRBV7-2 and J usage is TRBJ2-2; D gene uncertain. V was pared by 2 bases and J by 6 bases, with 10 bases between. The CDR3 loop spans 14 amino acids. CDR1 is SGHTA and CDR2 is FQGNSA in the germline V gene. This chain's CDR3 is CASSLLSASGELFF. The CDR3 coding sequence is TGTGCCAGCAGCTTATTGAGTGCGTCCGGGGAGCTGTTTTTT.

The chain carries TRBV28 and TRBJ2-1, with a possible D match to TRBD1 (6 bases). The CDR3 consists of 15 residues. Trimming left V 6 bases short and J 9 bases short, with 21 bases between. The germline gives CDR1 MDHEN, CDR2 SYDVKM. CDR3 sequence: CASRPPQNRVPEQFF. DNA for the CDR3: TGTGCCAGCAGACCCCCTCAAAACAGGGTTCCTGAGCAGTTCTTC.

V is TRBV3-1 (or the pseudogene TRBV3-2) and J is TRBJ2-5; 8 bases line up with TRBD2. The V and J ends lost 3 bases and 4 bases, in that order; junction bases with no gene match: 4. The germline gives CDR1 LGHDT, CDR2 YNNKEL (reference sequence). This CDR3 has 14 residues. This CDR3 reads CASSQPGGAETQYF. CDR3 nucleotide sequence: TGTGCCAGCAGCCAGCCGGGGGGGGCAGAGACCCAGTACTTC.

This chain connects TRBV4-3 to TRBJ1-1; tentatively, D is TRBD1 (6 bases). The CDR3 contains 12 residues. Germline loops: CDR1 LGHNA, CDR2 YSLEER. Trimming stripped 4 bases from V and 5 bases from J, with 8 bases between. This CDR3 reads CASSLRGTEAFF. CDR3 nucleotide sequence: TGCGCCAGCAGCCTCAGGGGAACTGAAGCTTTCTTT.

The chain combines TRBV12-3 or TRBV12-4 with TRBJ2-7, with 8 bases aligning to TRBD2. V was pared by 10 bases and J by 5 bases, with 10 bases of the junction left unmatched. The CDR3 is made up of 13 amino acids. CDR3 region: CATARGGPDEQYF. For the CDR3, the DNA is TGTGCCACCGCCCGGGGGGGCCCCGACGAGCAGTACTTC.

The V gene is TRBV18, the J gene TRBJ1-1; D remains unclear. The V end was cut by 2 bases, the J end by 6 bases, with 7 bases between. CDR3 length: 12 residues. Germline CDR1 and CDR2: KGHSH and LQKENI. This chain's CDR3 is CASSPSLSEAFF. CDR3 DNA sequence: TGTGCCAGCTCACCATCCCTGTCTGAAGCTTTCTTT.

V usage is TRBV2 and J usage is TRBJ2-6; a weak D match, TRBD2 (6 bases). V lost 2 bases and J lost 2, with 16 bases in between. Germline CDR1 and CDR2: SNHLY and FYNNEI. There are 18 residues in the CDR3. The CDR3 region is CASSERGFGGAGANVLTF. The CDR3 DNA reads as TGTGCCAGCAGTGAAAGAGGGTTCGGGGGAGCTGGGGCCAACGTCCTGACTTTC. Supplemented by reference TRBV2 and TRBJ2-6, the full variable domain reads EPEVTQTPSHQVTQMGQEVILRCVPISNHLYFYWYRQILGQKVEFLVSFYNNEISEKSEIFDDQFSVERPDGSNFTLKIRSTKLEDSAMYFCASSERGFGGAGANVLTFGAGSRLTVL.

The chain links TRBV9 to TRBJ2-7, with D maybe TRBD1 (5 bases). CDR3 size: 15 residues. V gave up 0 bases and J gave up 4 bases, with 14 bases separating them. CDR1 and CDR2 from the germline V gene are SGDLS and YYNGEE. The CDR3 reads CASSVDLDSTYEQYF. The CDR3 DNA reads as TGTGCCAGCAGCGTAGATTTAGACAGCACTTACGAGCAGTACTTC.

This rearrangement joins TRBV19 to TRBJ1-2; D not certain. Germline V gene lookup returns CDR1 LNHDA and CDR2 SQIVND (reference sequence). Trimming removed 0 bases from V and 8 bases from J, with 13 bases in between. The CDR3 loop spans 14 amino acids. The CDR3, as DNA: TGTGCCAGTAGTATAGATCGGACTCCTCGGGGCTACACCTTC. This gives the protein CASSIDRTPRGYTF.

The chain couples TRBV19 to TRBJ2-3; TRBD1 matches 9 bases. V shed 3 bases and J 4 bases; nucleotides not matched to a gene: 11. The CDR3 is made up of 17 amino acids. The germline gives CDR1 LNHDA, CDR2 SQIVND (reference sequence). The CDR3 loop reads CASSMGTGLYVADTQYF. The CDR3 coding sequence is TGTGCCAGTAGTATGGGGACAGGGTTATATGTTGCAGATACGCAGTATTTT.

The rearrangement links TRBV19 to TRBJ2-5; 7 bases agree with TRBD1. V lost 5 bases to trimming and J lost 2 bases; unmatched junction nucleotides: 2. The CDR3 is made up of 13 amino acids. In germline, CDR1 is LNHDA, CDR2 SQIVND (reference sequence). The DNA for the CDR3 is TGTGCCAGTAGTGTCAGGGGGCAAGAGACCCAGTACTTC. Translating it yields CASSVRGQETQYF.

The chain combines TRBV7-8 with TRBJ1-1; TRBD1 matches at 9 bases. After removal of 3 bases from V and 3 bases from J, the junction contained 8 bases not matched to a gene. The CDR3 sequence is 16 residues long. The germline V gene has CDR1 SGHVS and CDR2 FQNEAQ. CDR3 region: CASSFRLGQGDTEAFF. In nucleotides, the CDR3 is TGTGCCAGCAGCTTCCGACTGGGACAGGGCGACACTGAAGCTTTCTTT. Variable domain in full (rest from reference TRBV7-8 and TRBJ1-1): GAGVSQSPRYKVAKRGQDVALRCDPISGHVSLFWYQQALGQGPEFLTYFQNEAQLDKSGLPSDRFFAERPEGSVSTLKIQRTQQEDSAVYLCASSFRLGQGDTEAFFGQGTRLTVV.

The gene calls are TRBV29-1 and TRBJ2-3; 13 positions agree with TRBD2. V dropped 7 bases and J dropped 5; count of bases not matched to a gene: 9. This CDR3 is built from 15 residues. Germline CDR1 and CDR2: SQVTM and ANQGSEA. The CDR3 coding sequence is TGCAGCGGCACGGGACTAGCGGGGAGATTAGATACGCAGTATTTT. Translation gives CSGTGLAGRLDTQYF.

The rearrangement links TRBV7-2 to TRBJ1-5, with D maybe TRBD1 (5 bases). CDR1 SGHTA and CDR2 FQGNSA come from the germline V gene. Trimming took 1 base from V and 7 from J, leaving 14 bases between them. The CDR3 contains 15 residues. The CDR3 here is CASSLVWGAGQPQHF. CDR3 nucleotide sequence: TGTGCCAGCAGCTTAGTATGGGGCGCGGGGCAGCCCCAGCATTTT.

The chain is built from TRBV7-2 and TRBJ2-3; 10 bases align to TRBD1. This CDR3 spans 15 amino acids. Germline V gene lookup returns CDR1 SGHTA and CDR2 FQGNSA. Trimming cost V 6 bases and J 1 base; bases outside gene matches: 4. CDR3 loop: CASRRGTGGTDTQYF. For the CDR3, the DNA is TGTGCCAGCAGAAGGGGGACAGGGGGCACAGATACGCAGTATTTT.

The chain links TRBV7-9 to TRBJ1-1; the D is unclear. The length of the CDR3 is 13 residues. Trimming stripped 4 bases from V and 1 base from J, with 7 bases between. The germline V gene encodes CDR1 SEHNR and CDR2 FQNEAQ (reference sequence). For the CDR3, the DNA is TGTGCCAGCAGCTCGGAGCCGAACACTGAAGCTTTCTTT. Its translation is CASSSEPNTEAFF.

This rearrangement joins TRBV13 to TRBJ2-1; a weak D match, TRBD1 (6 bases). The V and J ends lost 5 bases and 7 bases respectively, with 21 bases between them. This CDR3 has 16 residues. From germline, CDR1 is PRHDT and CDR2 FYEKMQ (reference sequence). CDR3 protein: CASSGAWGLRVNEQFF. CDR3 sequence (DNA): TGTGCCAGCAGCGGCGCATGGGGGCTGAGGGTGAATGAGCAGTTCTTC.

The CDR3 sequence: CASTPRGYTEAFF. CDR3 sequence (DNA): TGTGCCAGCACTCCCAGGGGGTACACTGAAGCTTTCTTT. The rearrangement joins TRBV6-5 to TRBJ1-1; 7 nucleotides line up with TRBD1. This CDR3 is 13 amino acids long. Germline CDR1 MNHEY, CDR2 SVGAGI. Losses at the gene ends were 7 bases for V and 3 bases for J; bases not matched to a gene: 5.

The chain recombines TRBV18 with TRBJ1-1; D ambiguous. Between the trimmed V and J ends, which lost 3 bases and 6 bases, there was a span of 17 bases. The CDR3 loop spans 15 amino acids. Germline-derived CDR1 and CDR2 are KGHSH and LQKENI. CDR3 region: CASSPSVRGDAEAFF. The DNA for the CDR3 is TGTGCCAGCTCACCTTCTGTTAGAGGAGACGCTGAAGCTTTCTTT.

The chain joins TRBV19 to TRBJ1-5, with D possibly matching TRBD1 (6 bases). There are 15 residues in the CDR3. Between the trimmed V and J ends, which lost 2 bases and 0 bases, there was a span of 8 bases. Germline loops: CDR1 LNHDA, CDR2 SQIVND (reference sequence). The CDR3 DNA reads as TGTGCCAGTAGTATAAGACAGGATAGCAATCAGCCCCAGCATTTT. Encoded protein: CASSIRQDSNQPQHF.